Listed below are T cell receptor beta chains from one sample, sequenced in a study of CD8+ T cells in alopecia areata. Assay: immunoSEQ multiplex PCR; the TCRdb copy retains only in-frame clones and omits some. The table lists roughly 190,000 clones, approximately 57% of them singletons. This specimen consisted of CD4+ T cells sorted from blood, obtained at week 24, from a patient treated with tofacitinib. These receptors were obtained from a human donor with alopecia areata. Each CDR3 is given with its conserved first and last residue. A D gene is named only where the DNA matches it firmly. The listing skips clone size in some rows; elsewhere it reads once, few, many or a size class.

D gene | J gene | clone size | V gene | CDR3 DNA | CDR3 protein
TRBD2 | TRBJ2-3 | . | TRBV11-3 | TGTGCCAGCAGCTTAACCCGTGGGACTAGCGGGGGGCTGGATACGCAGTATTTT | CASSLTRGTSGGLDTQYF
. | TRBJ1-5 | few | TRBV30 | TGTGCCTGGAGGGGTGGAGATAATCAGCCCCAGCATTTT | CAWRGGDNQPQHF
. | TRBJ1-5 | once | TRBV29-1 | TGCAGCGTTGAAGATTTTACCAACAGTGCGCTTCGGCCCCAGCATTTT | CSVEDFTNSALRPQHF
TRBD1 | TRBJ1-5 | . | TRBV15 | TGTGCCACCAGCAGAGACCCGGGACAGGGAAGATTGCGTCAGCCCCAGCATTTT | CATSRDPGQGRLRQPQHF
. | TRBJ1-4 | once | TRBV20-1 | TGCAGTGCTAATCGAAAACTGTTTTTT | CSANRKLFF
. | TRBJ1-6 | . | TRBV9 | TGTGCCAGCAGCGCGGGGGAGGGATCCTATAATTCACCCCTCCACTTT | CASSAGEGSYNSPLHF
. | TRBJ1-2 | . | TRBV30 | TGTGCCTGGAGTCCCGGGACTCCAATTAACTATGGCTACACCTTC | CAWSPGTPINYGYTF
. | TRBJ2-7 | . | TRBV29-1 | TGCAGCGGACGGGACAACGCCTACGAGCAGTACTTC | CSGRDNAYEQYF
. | TRBJ2-7 | . | TRBV2 | TGTGCCAGTAAAGGTGGGGGAACCTACGAGCAGTACTTC | CASKGGGTYEQYF
TRBD1 | TRBJ1-2 | . | TRBV5-1 | TGCGCCAGCAGCAGAGCCGGGACAGGGGAACTCTATGGCTACACCTTC | CASSRAGTGELYGYTF
. | TRBJ1-2 | . | TRBV19 | TGTGCCAGTAGTACAGGCGGCGGACTCTATGGCTACACCTTC | CASSTGGGLYGYTF
TRBD1 | TRBJ2-3 | . | TRBV9 | TGTGCCAGCAGCGTAGTTCCGACAGGGGGAGATACGCAGTATTTT | CASSVVPTGGDTQYF
. | TRBJ2-5 | . | TRBV10-3 | TGTGCCATCAGTGAAGGAGGGTTAGAGACCCAGTACTTC | CAISEGGLETQYF
. | TRBJ1-2 | . | TRBV29-1 | TGCAGCGTCTTGACCCCGAAGGACGGCTACACCTTC | CSVLTPKDGYTF
TRBD2 | TRBJ2-7 | . | TRBV5-1 | TGCGCCAGCAGCTTGTTGGCGGGACTAGATTTCTACGAGCAGTACTTC | CASSLLAGLDFYEQYF
TRBD1 | TRBJ1-3 | . | TRBV27 | TGTGCCAGCAGATTGACAGGGGCTGGAAACACCATATATTTT | CASRLTGAGNTIYF
. | TRBJ1-2 | . | TRBV29-1 | TGCAGCGTTGATAGTCCTATCGTGGAACAGTCCTATGGCTACACCTTC | CSVDSPIVEQSYGYTF
. | TRBJ2-1 | . | TRBV29-1 | TGCAGCGTCCAACGAGGGGGGAGGCTGGCGTATGGGTACAATGAGCAGTTCTTC | CSVQRGGRLAYGYNEQFF
. | TRBJ2-1 | . | TRBV11-2 | TGTGCCAGCAGCCCAGACAATGAGCAGTTCTTC | CASSPDNEQFF
TRBD2 | TRBJ2-4 | . | TRBV5-6 | TGTGCCAGCAGCCGCCGGGGGGGCGGAGCCAAAAACATTCAGTACTTC | CASSRRGGGAKNIQYF
. | TRBJ1-1 | many | TRBV6-1 | TGTGCCGGGAGGACCGGGGCCTTGAACACTGAAGCTTTCTTT | CAGRTGALNTEAFF
. | TRBJ1-3 | few | TRBV30 | TGTGCCTGGGACCTTAACTCTGGAAACACCATATATTTT | CAWDLNSGNTIYF
. | TRBJ2-5 | . | TRBV30 | TGTGCCTGGAGTGTACCTTCGGGTACTGGTCAAGAGACCCAGTACTTC | CAWSVPSGTGQETQYF
. | TRBJ1-6 | . | TRBV30 | TGTGCCTGGAGGGACACGCATAATTCACCCCTCCACTTT | CAWRDTHNSPLHF
. | TRBJ1-2 | . | TRBV2 | TGTGCCAGCAGTGGACAATGGAACACCTTC | CASSGQWNTF
. | TRBJ2-7 | . | TRBV29-1 | TGCAGCGTTGTAATGACACTCCAGGGTGGCGAGCAGTACTTC | CSVVMTLQGGEQYF
TRBD2 | TRBJ2-3 | few | TRBV7-2 | TGTGCCAGCAGCTTATCCGGGACTAGCGCGAAACCACTCACAGATACGCAGTATTTT | CASSLSGTSAKPLTDTQYF
. | TRBJ1-5 | . | TRBV29-1 | TGCAGCGTTGTGATTGTCGGACAGCCCCAGCATTTT | CSVVIVGQPQHF
. | TRBJ2-1 | . | TRBV4-1 | TGCGCCAGCAGCCAACGCGGGGACGATGAGCAGTTCTTC | CASSQRGDDEQFF
. | TRBJ1-5 | few | TRBV15 | TGTGCCACCAGCAGGAGGGGTGGCAATCAGCCCCAGCATTTT | CATSRRGGNQPQHF
. | TRBJ1-2 | . | TRBV27 | TGTGCCAGCAGTCTCAAAGCTAACTATGGCTACACCTTC | CASSLKANYGYTF
TRBD2 | TRBJ2-5 | . | TRBV29-1 | TGCAGCGTTGACGGACTAGCGGAGACCCAGTACTTC | CSVDGLAETQYF
TRBD1 | TRBJ1-5 | once | TRBV6-1 | TGTGCCAGCATCCCCGGGACAGGGGGCAATCAGCCCCAGCATTTT | CASIPGTGGNQPQHF
. | TRBJ2-2 | . | TRBV2 | TGTGCCAGCAGTGACGGTGGAACCGGGGAGCTGTTTTTT | CASSDGGTGELFF
TRBD1 | TRBJ2-5 | few | TRBV30 | TGTGCCTGGAGTGCGACAGGGGAACGGGGGACCCAGTACTTC | CAWSATGERGTQYF
TRBD1 | TRBJ2-7 | once | TRBV27 | TGTGCCAGCAGTTCCCCGGGACAGGGCTACGAGCAGTACTTC | CASSSPGQGYEQYF
TRBD2 | TRBJ2-1 | once | TRBV5-6 | TGTGCCAGCAGCGGGCTAGCGGGGGGAAATGAGCAGTTCTTC | CASSGLAGGNEQFF
. | TRBJ1-5 | . | TRBV5-1 | TGCGCCAGCAGCTTGACAGGGAGGGATCAGCCCCAGCATTTT | CASSLTGRDQPQHF
. | TRBJ1-2 | . | TRBV30 | TGTGCCTGGAATTCCGGGACAATTAGTGGCTACACCTTC | CAWNSGTISGYTF
. | TRBJ2-1 | few | TRBV27 | TGTGCCAGCAGTTGGGCAGGGGTCACGGGGAGGTCCTACAATGAGCAGTTCTTC | CASSWAGVTGRSYNEQFF
TRBD1 | TRBJ2-7 | . | TRBV6-1 | TGTGCCAGCAGTGAAATTTGGGACAGCGCCTACGAGCAGTACTTC | CASSEIWDSAYEQYF
. | TRBJ1-1 | . | TRBV29-1 | TGCAGCGTTGGTAGGGTGGGCAATGAAGCTTTCTTT | CSVGRVGNEAFF
. | TRBJ2-7 | . | TRBV2 | TGTGCCAGCAGTCTCGACTACGAGCAGTACTTC | CASSLDYEQYF
. | TRBJ1-1 | . | TRBV29-1 | TGCAGCGTTGCAGGCGTCATGAACACTGAAGCTTTCTTT | CSVAGVMNTEAFF
TRBD2 | TRBJ2-1 | . | TRBV2 | TGTGCCAGCAACAATCTAGCGGAAAACAATGAGCAGTTCTTC | CASNNLAENNEQFF
TRBD2 | TRBJ2-1 | . | TRBV4-3 | TGCGCCAGCAGCCAAGAAACTAGCGGGAACTACAATGAGCAGTTCTTC | CASSQETSGNYNEQFF
. | TRBJ2-6 | . | TRBV11-2 | TGTGCCAGCACTCCCGGGACCGCGAAATCTGGGGCCAACGTCCTGACTTTC | CASTPGTAKSGANVLTF
TRBD1 | TRBJ1-2 | . | TRBV2 | TGTGCCAGCCGACGGACAGGCCATGGCTACACCTTC | CASRRTGHGYTF
. | TRBJ2-1 | . | TRBV11-1 | TGTGCCAGCAGCTTCCCCGGGGCCGACAATGAGCAGTTCTTC | CASSFPGADNEQFF
. | TRBJ1-2 | few | TRBV5-6 | TGTGCCAGCAGCTTGGTTACGGTCGCAAGGAGCGGCTACACCTTC | CASSLVTVARSGYTF
. | TRBJ2-1 | . | TRBV7-8 | TGTGCCAGCAGCTTAGGAAGGGCCAATGAGCAGTTCTTC | CASSLGRANEQFF
TRBD1 | TRBJ1-1 | . | TRBV5-1 | TGCGCCAGCAGCCCAGGGGGCCAGAACACTGAAGCTTTCTTT | CASSPGGQNTEAFF
. | TRBJ1-2 | . | TRBV5-6 | TGTGCCAGCAGCTCGGACATTGATGGCTACACCTTC | CASSSDIDGYTF
. | TRBJ2-7 | few | TRBV15 | TGTGCCACCAGCAGAGATAGGGGGAGGGACGGAGGCTACGAGCAGTACTTC | CATSRDRGRDGGYEQYF
. | TRBJ2-7 | . | TRBV29-1 | TGCAGCGTTCGGTCCGGGACAAGTTACGAGCAGTACTTC | CSVRSGTSYEQYF
. | TRBJ1-5 | . | TRBV5-1 | TGCGCCAGCAGCTTCGGGCAACCTAATCAGCCCCAGCATTTT | CASSFGQPNQPQHF
. | TRBJ2-6 | . | TRBV29-1 | TGCAGCGTTGTTGAGATCTCTGGGGCCAACGTCCTGACTTTC | CSVVEISGANVLTF
. | TRBJ1-6 | . | TRBV30 | TGTGCCTGGAGTATCGGGAATTCACCCCTCCACTTT | CAWSIGNSPLHF
. | TRBJ2-3 | . | TRBV14 | TGTGCCAGCAGCCAATTTTACACAGATACGCAGTATTTT | CASSQFYTDTQYF